This entry lists 19 T cell receptor beta chains sequenced from one sample in a study of memory CD4+ T cells and cytomegalovirus serostatus. This table comes from immunoSEQ multiplex PCR, and its TCRdb copy is limited to in-frame clones, with some not included. The sample shows some 58,000 clones, approximately 77% of them seen only once. The sort gate was single viable CD3+CD4+CD8-CD45RO+ cells for memory CD4+ T cells. What was sequenced was memory CD4+ T cells from blood. The receptors here all came from an adult in good health and CMV-seronegative.

J is TRBJ2-1 and V is TRBV20-1; no firm D call. This CDR3 has 10 residues. Germline V gives CDR1 DFQATT, CDR2 SNEGSKA (reference sequence). The V gene lost 4 bases and the J gene lost 7 bases, with 5 bases spanning the gap. The CDR3 protein is CSATQNEQFF. CDR3 nucleotides: TGCAGTGCTACTCAAAATGAGCAGTTCTTC.

The J gene is TRBJ2-7, the V gene TRBV7-8, with TRBD2 matching 9 bases. Germline values: CDR1 SGHVS, CDR2 FQNEAQ. The V and J ends lost 5 bases and 0 bases, in that order; junction bases with no gene match: 11. This CDR3 spans 17 amino acids. Here the CDR3 DNA reads TGTGCCAGCAGCACCGATAGCGGGGGCGAAGTCTCCTACGAGCAGTACTTC. Its protein is CASSTDSGGEVSYEQYF. Full variable domain (missing parts from reference TRBV7-8 and TRBJ2-7): GAGVSQSPRYKVAKRGQDVALRCDPISGHVSLFWYQQALGQGPEFLTYFQNEAQLDKSGLPSDRFFAERPEGSVSTLKIQRTQQEDSAVYLCASSTDSGGEVSYEQYFGPGTRLTVT.

This chain uses TRBV30 with TRBJ2-1; 15 bases fit TRBD2. The CDR3 loop spans 14 amino acids. In germline, CDR1 is GTSNPN, CDR2 SVGIG (reference sequence). V gave up 8 bases and J gave up 5 bases; unmatched junction bases: 4. This chain's CDR3 is CAGLAGGLNNEQFF. CDR3 nucleotide sequence: TGTGCCGGACTAGCGGGAGGGCTCAACAATGAGCAGTTCTTC.

The gene calls are TRBV10-3 and TRBJ2-7; 7 nucleotides agree with TRBD2. The germline V gene has CDR1 ENHRY and CDR2 SYGVKD. The junction had 7 bases not matched to a gene; V was cut back by 0 bases and J by 2 bases. The CDR3 consists of 16 residues. CDR3 coding DNA: TGTGCCATCAGTGAGTCTGGTGGACTAGGTACCTACGAGCAGTACTTC. Translating gives CAISESGGLGTYEQYF.

The chain carries TRBV6-5 and TRBJ2-7; maybe TRBD2 (6 bases). Trimming stripped 3 bases from V and 2 bases from J, with 11 bases between. The length of the CDR3 is 14 residues. The germline V gene encodes CDR1 MNHEY and CDR2 SVGAGI. The CDR3 nucleotides are TGTGCCAGCAGTTATCGGCCGGGAGCCTACGAGCAGTACTTC. It specifies CASSYRPGAYEQYF.

This rearrangement joins TRBV6-1 to TRBJ1-2; 7 bases are a match to TRBD1. J was trimmed by 2 bases and V by 1 base; bases with no gene match: 4. Germline V CDR1 and CDR2: MNHNS, SASEGT. There are 15 residues in the CDR3. The CDR3 nucleotides read TGTGCCAGCAGTGAAGGGGACAGTCGCAACTATGGCTACACCTTC. Translating it yields CASSEGDSRNYGYTF.

This clone was detected only a few times. The chain couples TRBV10-3 to TRBJ2-2; the D gene is possibly TRBD2 (5 bases). V was clipped by 6 bases and J by 8 bases, with 16 bases between them. Germline CDR1 ENHRY, CDR2 SYGVKD. This CDR3 spans 14 amino acids. CDR3 nucleotides: TGTGCCATCAGGAGAACTCCGGGAATTGGGGAGCTGTTTTTT. Amino acid sequence: CAIRRTPGIGELFF.

The V and J genes are TRBV19 and TRBJ2-1, with a possible D match to TRBD1 (6 bases). The CDR3 totals 16 residues. CDR1 LNHDA and CDR2 SQIVND come from the germline V gene (reference sequence). V lost 7 bases to trimming and J lost 2 bases, with 18 bases between them. CDR3: CASTATATGTYNEQFF. The CDR3, as DNA: TGTGCCAGTACCGCGACGGCAACAGGGACCTACAATGAGCAGTTCTTC.

In DNA form, the CDR3 reads TGTGCCAGCAGCTTTGGCCGGGCGGGGACTGGTGGCTACACCTTC. Translating it yields CASSFGRAGTGGYTF. The gene calls are TRBV5-8 and TRBJ1-2; possible D gene TRBD1, 5 bases. Trimming stripped 2 bases from V and 7 bases from J, with 18 bases between. CDR1 SGHTS and CDR2 YDEGEE come from the germline V gene. This CDR3 has 15 residues.

This rearrangement joins TRBV7-9 to TRBJ1-1, with a weak D call TRBD1 (6 bases). The CDR3 is made up of 12 amino acids. Germline CDR1 is SEHNR and CDR2 is FQNEAQ (reference sequence). V was trimmed by 5 bases and J by 6 bases, leaving 10 bases between them. The CDR3 DNA is TGTGCCAGCAGCCTTACAGGGTCTGAAGCTTTCTTT. Protein: CASSLTGSEAFF.

The chain recombines TRBV5-1 with TRBJ1-2; 9 bases are shared with TRBD1. This CDR3 has 17 amino acids. Trimming removed 0 bases from V and 5 bases from J; junction bases left unmatched: 11. CDR1 and CDR2 from the germline V gene are SGHRS and YFSETQ. The CDR3 sequence: CASSLGDRARTAYGYTF. CDR3 sequence (DNA): TGCGCCAGCAGCTTGGGGGACAGGGCCCGCACCGCATATGGCTACACCTTC.

The rearrangement uses TRBV25-1 and TRBJ2-7; a weak D match, TRBD2 (7 bases). V was cut by 7 bases and J by 5 bases, with 18 bases left in between. This CDR3 region has 14 residues. Germline CDR1 reads MGHDK; CDR2 reads SYGVNS. The CDR3 region is CASMSGGSLHEQYF. DNA of the CDR3: TGTGCCAGCATGTCGGGGGGCTCTCTTCACGAGCAGTACTTC.

This chain links TRBV6-5 with TRBJ1-2, with 7 bases identical to TRBD1. V shed 7 bases, J shed 6 bases, and the junction held 11 bases outside the gene matches. The CDR3 has 14 amino acids. The germline V gene has CDR1 MNHEY and CDR2 SVGAGI. CDR3 nucleotide sequence: TGTGCCAGCAATACACAGGGGAGGGGAGATGGCTACACCTTC. Amino acids: CASNTQGRGDGYTF.

Turning to this clone: In the same sample, other DNA sequences code for this CDR3. CDR3 amino acids: CASSQVSSGGYNEQFF. The CDR3 DNA sequence: TGTGCCAGCAGCCAAGTGTCCAGCGGAGGCTACAATGAGCAGTTCTTC. The chain combines TRBV4-2 with TRBJ2-1, with D possibly being TRBD2 (5 bases). V lost 1 base and J 3 bases, leaving 13 bases between the germline ends. The CDR3 extends over 16 amino acids. The germline gives CDR1 LGHNA, CDR2 YNFKEQ.

The chain is built from TRBV7-9 and TRBJ2-5, with TRBD2 matching over 7 bases. V lost 5 bases and J lost 5; bases outside the gene matches: 8. The CDR3 runs to 14 residues. CDR1 and CDR2 (germline): SEHNR, FQNEAQ (reference sequence). The CDR3 coding sequence is TGTGCCAGCAGCAAACACCAGGGAGGGGAGACCCAGTACTTC. Amino acids: CASSKHQGGETQYF.

The chain uses TRBV18 and TRBJ1-5; perhaps TRBD1 as D (6 bases). CDR1 and CDR2 (germline): KGHSH, LQKENI. V lost 2 bases to trimming and J lost 5 bases, with 13 bases between them. The length of the CDR3 is 15 residues. The CDR3 here is CASSPRQAKDQPQHF. The CDR3 DNA follows: TGTGCCAGCTCACCAAGACAGGCCAAGGATCAGCCCCAGCATTTT.

The V gene is TRBV19, the J gene TRBJ1-2, with D possibly being TRBD1 (5 bases). The V gene's germline CDR1 is LNHDA and CDR2 SQIVND (reference sequence). The CDR3 spans 14 residues. V was pared by 3 bases and J by 0 bases, with 8 bases between. CDR3 region: CASSIGAANYGYTF. The CDR3 nucleotides are TGTGCCAGTAGTATTGGGGCAGCTAACTATGGCTACACCTTC.

The chain uses TRBV27 and TRBJ1-5; D is unresolved. Germline CDR1 and CDR2: MNHEY and SMNVEV (reference sequence). V lost 4 bases to trimming and J lost 4 bases, with 14 bases between them. The CDR3 is 15 residues long. The CDR3 reads CASSSTSPLNQPQHF. In nucleotides, the CDR3 is TGTGCCAGCAGTTCCACTTCTCCGCTTAATCAGCCCCAGCATTTT.

The chain combines TRBV27 with TRBJ2-6, with 8 nucleotides matching TRBD1. CDR1 is MNHEY, CDR2 SMNVEV, per germline (reference sequence). Losses at the gene ends were 6 bases for V and 0 bases for J; bases not matched to a gene: 7. The CDR3 covers 17 residues. Here the CDR3 reads CASSDRGPISGANVLTF. DNA for the CDR3: TGTGCCAGCAGCGACAGGGGACCAATCTCTGGGGCCAACGTCCTGACTTTC.